The 14 T cell receptor delta chains below come from one sample, sequenced in a study of gamma-delta T cells after stem cell transplantation. TCRdb re-called clones from the RT-PCR reads via CATT. Altogether some 14,000 delta-chain clones are present, 9.4% being singletons, with the ten largest covering about 66%. Sequences were obtained from gamma-delta T cells. The receptors here all came from a human donor. It is not recorded whose cells these are; they may come from a transplant donor.

The V call is TRDV2, the J call TRDJ1; unclear D gene. V shed 0 bases and J shed 0 bases, with 19 bases lying between them. CDR1 is GEAIGNYY, CDR2 EKD, per germline. This CDR3 has 18 residues. CDR3 in DNA: TGTGCCTGTGACACCGTTTCCACGGCACTGTGTTACACCGATAAACTCATCTTT. Translating it yields CACDTVSTALCYTDKLIF.

A note on this clone: This sequence is one base from a far larger clone and is likely a read error. In the same sample, other DNA sequences code for this CDR3. The V gene is TRDV2, the J gene TRDJ1; 7 nucleotides agree with TRDD3. This CDR3 is built from 17 residues. Germline CDR1 is GEAIGNYY and CDR2 is EKD. CDR3 in DNA: TGTGCTTGTGACGCCCTTACAGAGGGATACCACACCGATAAACTCATCTTT. Protein: CACDALTEGYHTDKLIF.

For this clone: The protein given by TCRdb reflects a much larger clone and differs at residue 13 from this DNA's translation, likely from a read error; the protein shown is the DNA's translation. The rearrangement links TRDV2 to TRDJ1, with TRDD3 identical over 9 bases. This CDR3 contains 15 residues. Germline V gene sequence: CDR1 GEAIGNYY, CDR2 EKD. DNA of the CDR3: TGTGCCTGTGACACGCTGGGGGATTACGGCGATAAACCCATCTTT. Translation gives CACDTLGDYGDKPIF.

A remark on this clone: The protein held in TCRdb is that of a much larger clone and does not match this DNA's translation at residue 13, likely because of a read error; the protein shown is translated from the DNA. The rearrangement uses TRDV2 and TRDJ3; TRDD3 aligns across 11 bases. Germline V lookup: CDR1 GEAIGNYY, CDR2 EKD. This CDR3 contains 19 residues. In DNA form, the CDR3 reads TGTGCCTGTGACACCGGTTTGGGGGATACGTCCTGGGCCACCCGACAGATGTTTTTC. Translation: CACDTGLGDTSWATRQMFF.

This clone was counted only a few times. TCRdb pairs this DNA with a much larger clone's protein that differs at residues 10 and 13, likely a read error; the protein shown was translated from the DNA. The chain has TRDV2 and TRDJ1; 7 nucleotides agree with TRDD3. The CDR3 length is 22 residues. Germline assignment: CDR1 GEAIGNYY and CDR2 EKD. V was clipped by 3 bases and J by 0 bases; unmatched bases: 27. The CDR3 region is CACDPVRTGVSERDYNTDKLIF. The CDR3 DNA is TGTGCCTGTGACCCGGTTCGTACTGGGGTATCTGAACGCGACTATAACACCGATAAACTCATCTTT.

This clone was seen only a few times. The TCRdb protein comes from a much larger clone and disagrees with this DNA's translation at residue 6, likely due to a read error; the protein given here is derived from the DNA. This chain connects TRDV2 to TRDJ1, with 9 bases aligning to TRDD3. With 3 bases clipped from V and 0 bases from J, the junction kept 16 bases outside the gene matches. Per germline, CDR1 GEAIGNYY and CDR2 EKD. The length of the CDR3 is 19 residues. The CDR3 bases are TGTGCCTGTGACCCGGGCTTACTGGGGGACCCGTTGTACACCGATAAACTCATCTTT. This codes for CACDPGLLGDPLYTDKLIF.

By share of the sample, this clone is medium-sized. A far larger clone is one base from this, pointing to a likely read error. Here the CDR3 reads CARDIVGDTRSYTDKLIF. The CDR3 bases are TGTGCCCGTGACATAGTGGGGGATACGCGATCTTACACCGATAAACTCATCTTT. J is TRDJ1 and V is TRDV2; TRDD3 agrees at 11 bases. Germline assignment: CDR1 GEAIGNYY and CDR2 EKD. This CDR3 is built from 18 residues.

A remark on this clone: A read error is likely here: a far larger clone is one base away. Other DNA sequences of this sample code for an identical CDR3. J is TRDJ1 and V is TRDV2; 10 nucleotides line up with TRDD3. From germline, CDR1 is GEAIGNYY and CDR2 EKD. The length of the CDR3 is 17 residues. CDR3 amino acids: CACDSLGDRGDTDKLIF. CDR3 nucleotide sequence: TGTGCCTGTGACTCCCTGGGGGATAGAGGAGACACCGATAAACTTATCTTT.

In this sample, this clone turned up a few times. This likely came from a read error, as a far larger clone is one base away. Within the sample, other DNA sequences also encode this same CDR3. The CDR3 loop reads CACEFLGDTRTDKLIF. DNA of the CDR3: TGTGCCTGTGAATTTCTGGGGGATACGCGTACCGATAAGCTCATCTTT. The chain carries TRDV2 and TRDJ1; TRDD3 matches 12 bases. The germline CDR1 and CDR2 sequences are GEAIGNYY and EKD. The CDR3 has 16 amino acids.

Notes on this clone: The TCRdb protein, from a much larger clone, departs from this DNA's translation at residue 11, likely by read error; the protein shown derives from the DNA. The J gene is TRDJ1, the V gene TRDV2; 13 nucleotides align to TRDD3. Germline loops: CDR1 GEAIGNYY, CDR2 EKD. The CDR3 is 20 residues long. V lost 3 bases and J lost 10; bases outside the gene matches: 25. The CDR3 DNA is TGTGCCTGTGACCGACTGGGGGATACGAGGCCCACCTCGGGTTTAGGCGGACTCATCTTT. Translated, it gives CACDRLGDTRPTSGLGGLIF.

The sample holds many counts of this clone. It may be a read error: a sequence one base away is much more abundant. V usage is TRDV2 and J usage is TRDJ1; 10 nucleotides align to TRDD3. J gave up 0 bases and V 0 bases, and 12 bases lay outside the gene matches. CDR1 is GEAIGNYY and CDR2 is EKD in the germline V gene. The CDR3 is 19 residues long. The CDR3 sequence: CACDTGPTTGGLYTDKLIF. For the CDR3, the DNA is TGTGCCTGTGACACCGGTCCTACTACTGGGGGATTGTACACCGATAAACTCATCTTT.

This rearrangement joins TRDV2 to TRDJ1; 8 nucleotides agree with TRDD3. V lost 2 bases and J lost 2; bases outside the gene matches: 18. There are 19 residues in the CDR3. Germline V CDR1 and CDR2: GEAIGNYY, EKD. The CDR3 loop is CACDSGKGDRPTTTDKLIF. The DNA for the CDR3 is TGTGCCTGTGACAGCGGAAAGGGGGATAGGCCCACCACAACCGATAAACTCATCTTT.

Details on this clone: A read error is likely here: a far larger clone is one base away. The same CDR3 is also encoded by other DNA sequences in this sample. The chain has TRDV2 and TRDJ3; possible D gene TRDD3, 6 bases. The germline V gene encodes CDR1 GEAIGNYY and CDR2 EKD. This CDR3 region has 17 residues. The germline V and J ends were trimmed by 4 bases and 1 base, with 13 bases remaining between them. CDR3 sequence: CACDTTGISWDTRQMFF. The CDR3 DNA follows: TGTGCCTGTGATACTACTGGGATTTCCTGGGACACCCGACAGATGTTTTTC.

This clone showed up just a few times. At one end the junction does not follow the germline gene, possibly because of a read error. V and J are TRDV2 and TRDJ3; a weak D match, TRDD2 (6 bases). Germline V gene lookup returns CDR1 GEAIGNYY and CDR2 EKD. CDR3 size: 18 residues. The DNA for the CDR3 is TGTGCCTGTGACACCGCCACGCACACTTCCTGGTACACCCTACAGATGTTTTTC. Its translation: CACDTATHTSWYTLQMFF.